This T cell receptor beta chain originates from a study of blood T cell repertoires in COVID-19. Study-level information: Collection of acute and convalescent COVID-19 samples took place in the United States, Italy and Spain. The cDNA or gDNA used as material had been derived from T cells, B-cell-depleted T cells, or PBMCs.

Germline CDR1 MNHEY, CDR2 SMNVEV (reference sequence). Trimming pared 2 bases from V and 6 bases from J, leaving 10 bases between. The CDR3 sequence is 14 residues long. Authors' processing steps: It was from reference gene primer amplification that nucleated cell counts were estimated. Produced via immunoSEQ multiplex PCR; TCRdb's table is partial and in-frame only. V and J calls and clone size are as listed in that table; D and trimming were resolved from the DNA. The table records around 260,000 clones, about 89% of them present only once. The sequence was obtained from a middle-aged woman who had recovered from COVID-19. V usage is TRBV27 and J usage is TRBJ2-2, with D maybe TRBD2 (6 bases). Sequencing was performed on peripheral blood. CDR3 protein: CASSLTGLPGELFF. The CDR3 nucleotides read TGTGCCAGCAGTTTAACCGGACTACCCGGGGAGCTGTTTTTT.